These 15 T cell receptor beta chains originate from one sample sequenced in a study of regulatory dendritic cells for organ transplantation. Antigens for these TCRs are unknown. This table comes from immunoSEQ multiplex PCR, and its TCRdb copy is limited to in-frame clones, with some not included. The sample contains about 12,000 clones, over 85% of which appear only once. Sorted T cells were CFSE-labeled and cultured roughly five days with allogeneic regulatory or mature dendritic cells at 1:10. Sequencing was carried out using naive CD8+ T cells from blood cultured with regulatory dendritic cells. The subset was: CD45RA+ naive T cells. The receptors originated from a human donor in good health.

The V call is TRBV7-9, the J call TRBJ1-2; D unclear. The CDR3 loop spans 16 amino acids. CDR1 SEHNR and CDR2 FQNEAQ come from the germline V gene (reference sequence). Trimming stripped 4 bases from V and 0 bases from J, with 15 bases between. The CDR3 bases are TGTGCCAGCAGCTCCCCCCTATACTTAGCTAACTATGGCTACACCTTC. It is translated as CASSSPLYLANYGYTF.

This clone was recorded only once. The chain couples TRBV19 to TRBJ2-5; D is possibly TRBD1 or TRBD2 (5 bases each). CDR3 length: 16 amino acids. CDR1 LNHDA and CDR2 SQIVND come from the germline V gene (reference sequence). Between the trimmed V and J ends, which lost 2 bases and 0 bases, there was a span of 13 bases. The CDR3 coding sequence is TGTGCCAGTAGTATACTAATTGGGACGGACCAAGAGACCCAGTACTTC. The encoded protein is CASSILIGTDQETQYF.

The V and J genes are TRBV29-1 and TRBJ1-3, with D perhaps TRBD1 (5 bases). The CDR3 totals 14 residues. With 6 bases removed from V and 0 bases from J, the gap between germline ends came to 12 bases. The germline V gene encodes CDR1 SQVTM and CDR2 ANQGSEA. The CDR3 sequence: CSVGDRYSGNTIYF. In DNA, the CDR3 is TGCAGCGTCGGGGACCGATACTCTGGAAACACCATATATTTT.

The chain employs TRBV5-8 and TRBJ1-3; D may be TRBD1 (5 bases). The germline V gene encodes CDR1 SGHTS and CDR2 YDEGEE. Deletions cut 4 bases from V and 0 bases from J, with 20 bases between. The CDR3 contains 18 residues. CDR3 amino acids: CASSLGTEDSYSGNTIYF. As DNA, the CDR3 is TGTGCCAGCAGCCTCGGGACGGAGGACTCCTACTCTGGAAACACCATATATTTT.

This clone was seen only a few times. This chain links TRBV30 with TRBJ1-5, with D unresolved. The V end lost 0 bases, the J end lost 5 bases, and 8 bases lay between the germline ends. Germline assignment: CDR1 GTSNPN and CDR2 SVGIG (reference sequence). This CDR3 is 13 amino acids long. In nucleotides, the CDR3 is TGTGCCTGGAGTGTACTTGGTGATCAGCCCCAGCATTTT. As protein: CAWSVLGDQPQHF.

The CDR3 DNA reads as TGTGCCAGCGTGGTCGATGCTATAGCGGGGGCCTTCTCTGGGGCCAACGTCCTGACTTTC. This encodes CASVVDAIAGAFSGANVLTF. The gene calls are TRBV21-1 and TRBJ2-6; no check of the table's D call, TRBD2, against the DNA was made. TRBV21-1 constitutes a pseudogene. CDR3 size: 20 residues.

The rearrangement joins TRBV13 to TRBJ2-5; 9 bases line up with TRBD2. Germline values: CDR1 PRHDT, CDR2 FYEKMQ (reference sequence). This CDR3 is built from 16 residues. The V segment lost 0 bases and the J segment 5 bases; nucleotides outside the gene matches: 7. The CDR3 DNA sequence: TGTGCCAGCAGCTTAGGGGCGGGAGGGCCGGTGGAGACCCAGTACTTC. Its protein product is CASSLGAGGPVETQYF. Supplemented by reference TRBV13 and TRBJ2-5, the full variable domain reads AAGVIQSPRHLIKEKRETATLKCYPIPRHDTVYWYQQGPGQDPQFLISFYEKMQSDKGSIPDRFSAQQFSDYHSELNMSSLELGDSALYFCASSLGAGGPVETQYFGPGTRLLVL.

The chain is built from TRBV15 and TRBJ1-1; no clear D gene. Germline CDR1 is LNHNV and CDR2 is YYDKDF (reference sequence). The V end lost 0 bases, the J end lost 1 base, and 12 bases lay between the germline ends. This CDR3 comprises 16 residues. The CDR3 nucleotides read TGTGCCACCAGCAGAGATCTGGGTAGCTGGAACACTGAAGCTTTCTTT. Protein product: CATSRDLGSWNTEAFF.

The chain is built from TRBV19 and TRBJ2-1, with 7 bases matching TRBD1. V shed 1 base and J 6 bases; nucleotides not matched to a gene: 6. Germline V gene lookup returns CDR1 LNHDA and CDR2 SQIVND (reference sequence). The CDR3 is made up of 15 amino acids. In DNA form, the CDR3 reads TGTGCCAGTAGTATAGTGCCCGGGACAGCCAATGAGCAGTTCTTC. Translated: CASSIVPGTANEQFF.

This chain uses TRBV2 with TRBJ2-5, with 8 bases that match TRBD1. Trimming removed 10 bases from V and 5 bases from J; junction bases left unmatched: 3. The CDR3 totals 11 residues. CDR1 and CDR2 (germline): SNHLY, FYNNEI. In nucleotides, the CDR3 is TGTGCCATCAGGGGGCGGGAGACCCAGTACTTC. This encodes CAIRGRETQYF.

The chain combines TRBV28 with TRBJ1-6; TRBD1 is a possible D gene (6 bases). Deletions cut 3 bases from V and 8 bases from J, with 17 bases between. The germline V gene encodes CDR1 MDHEN and CDR2 SYDVKM. The CDR3 consists of 16 residues. For the CDR3, the DNA is TGTGCCAGCAGTTTTTTGGAGGCCAGGGGTCATTCACCCCTCCACTTT. Its translation: CASSFLEARGHSPLHF.

The chain combines TRBV7-8 with TRBJ2-1, with TRBD2 matching over 7 bases. Germline CDR1 reads SGHVS; CDR2 reads FQNEAQ. The ends lost 1 base at V and 4 bases at J; junction bases unmatched: 7. The CDR3 has 16 residues. The CDR3: CASSLVRGSSYNEQFF. As DNA, the CDR3 is TGTGCCAGCAGCTTAGTCCGCGGGAGCTCGTACAATGAGCAGTTCTTC.

DNA of the CDR3: TGTGCCAGCAGCCCCCCGGTTGCCGGGAACACTGAAGCTTTCTTT. Protein sequence: CASSPPVAGNTEAFF. The rearrangement uses TRBV7-9 and TRBJ1-1; D is undetermined. The CDR3 runs to 15 residues. The V gene lost 5 bases and the J gene lost 1 base, with 14 bases spanning the gap. Germline CDR1 SEHNR, CDR2 FQNEAQ (reference sequence).

The chain carries TRBV4-1 and TRBJ1-4; D gene ambiguous. Germline V gene sequence: CDR1 MGHRA, CDR2 YSYEKL. Trimming removed 4 bases from V and 8 bases from J, with 14 bases in between. CDR3 length: 14 amino acids. The CDR3 spells CASSPYSQGEKLFF. CDR3 bases: TGCGCCAGCAGCCCGTACAGTCAAGGCGAAAAACTGTTTTTT.

The V and J genes are TRBV19 and TRBJ2-1; 8 nucleotides line up with TRBD2. The germline V gene encodes CDR1 LNHDA and CDR2 SQIVND (reference sequence). The CDR3 sequence is 17 residues long. Trimming cost V 2 bases and J 2 bases; bases outside gene matches: 8. The CDR3 coding sequence is TGTGCCAGTAGTATATTATGGACTAGCAGACCCTACAATGAGCAGTTCTTC. This sequence encodes CASSILWTSRPYNEQFF.